This passage covers 28 T cell receptor beta chains from one sample sequenced in a study of blood T cells in healthy people across ages. Sample-barcoded 5' priming and a J-beta primer mix drove a second PCR of about 6 to 11 cycles. TCRdb used MiXCR to reprocess the 5' RACE reads, holding one entry per CDR3 protein. The sample contains roughly 1,500,000 distinct CDR3 sequences, roughly a third of which appear only once. Material: blood. These receptors originate from a woman aged 25 to 39 in good health.

The V and J genes are TRBV12-3 or TRBV12-4 and TRBJ2-4; TRBD1 or TRBD2 may be the D gene (6 bases each). The CDR3 has 12 residues. V shed 3 bases and J shed 15 bases, with 15 bases lying between them. CDR3: CASSLSGGGLYF. The DNA for the CDR3 is TGTGCCAGCAGTTTGTCCGGGGGCGGGTTGTACTTC.

The chain is built from TRBV30 and TRBJ1-4; D is uncertain. The germline V and J ends were trimmed by 2 bases and 4 bases, with 11 bases remaining between them. This CDR3 has 14 residues. The germline V gene encodes CDR1 GTSNPN and CDR2 SVGIG (reference sequence). The CDR3 region is CAWSPGGSNEKLFF. In DNA, the CDR3 is TGTGCCTGGAGTCCAGGCGGGAGTAATGAAAAACTGTTTTTT.

This clonotype was seen a few times. The rearrangement links TRBV4-1 to TRBJ2-5; D possibly corresponds to TRBD1 (6 bases). Germline values: CDR1 MGHRA, CDR2 YSYEKL. The ends were cut back, 1 base at V and 2 bases at J, with 14 bases in the middle. The CDR3 has 16 residues. CDR3 DNA: TGCGCCAGCAGCCAAGGATCCCGGACAGTGCAAGAGACCCAGTACTTC. Translating it yields CASSQGSRTVQETQYF.

This rearrangement joins TRBV28 to TRBJ2-5; TRBD1 matches 10 bases. Losses at the gene ends were 4 bases for V and 2 bases for J; bases not matched to a gene: 7. This CDR3 is 16 amino acids long. Germline loops: CDR1 MDHEN, CDR2 SYDVKM. The CDR3: CASSSWTGGGQETQYF. The CDR3, as DNA: TGTGCCAGCAGTTCCTGGACAGGGGGAGGGCAAGAGACCCAGTACTTC.

There are a few counts of this clonotype. V gene TRBV3-1 combines with J gene TRBJ2-4; 7 positions match TRBD1. Per germline, CDR1 LGHDT and CDR2 YNNKEL (reference sequence). The V and J ends lost 0 bases and 3 bases, in that order; junction bases with no gene match: 5. CDR3 length: 16 amino acids. The CDR3 DNA reads TGTGCCAGCAGCCAAGAGGTCCGGGACAGCAAAAACATTCAGTACTTC. Protein sequence: CASSQEVRDSKNIQYF.

Points on this clonotype: One junction end does not reproduce the germline sequence, and a read error may be involved. The J gene is TRBJ1-4, the V gene TRBV20-1, with a possible D match to TRBD1 (5 bases). CDR1 and CDR2 from the germline V gene are DFQATT and SNEGSKA (reference sequence). This CDR3 is built from 15 residues. The CDR3 sequence is CSARDQGVGDEKQFF. DNA of the CDR3: TGCAGTGCTAGAGATCAGGGAGTGGGGGATGAAAAACAGTTTTTT.

With respect to this clonotype: A clone one base away is much larger, so this may be a read error. The chain is built from TRBV29-1 and TRBJ2-5, with 7 bases identical to TRBD2. The J call may be wrong; the DNA end is better matched by TRBJ2-7. The CDR3 sequence is 14 residues long. Per germline, CDR1 SQVTM and CDR2 ANQGSEA. The CDR3 DNA reads as TGCAGCGTTGGTCGAGGGACTAACGGGAACGAGCAGTACTTC. Translating gives CSVGRGTNGNEQYF.

At least ten counts were recorded for this clonotype. The chain uses TRBV9 and TRBJ2-3; 9 positions match TRBD1. The V gene end was trimmed by 4 bases and the J gene end by 2 bases; junction bases not matched to a gene: 8. The CDR3 length is 16 residues. Germline V lookup: CDR1 SGDLS, CDR2 YYNGEE. The CDR3 loop reads CASSPRTGENTDTQYF. In DNA, the CDR3 is TGTGCCAGCAGCCCCCGGACAGGGGAGAACACAGATACGCAGTATTTT.

This clonotype was seen a few times. The genes are TRBV12-3 or TRBV12-4 and TRBJ2-3; the match to TRBD2 covers 8 bases. Trimming at V came to 5 bases and at J to 6 bases, leaving 10 bases not matched to a gene. The CDR3 covers 15 residues. Here the CDR3 DNA reads TGTGCCAGCAGTACCCGGGGGGGCGGTTTGGATACGCAGTATTTT. Protein: CASSTRGGGLDTQYF.

This clonotype was picked up a small number of times. This chain uses TRBV12-3 or TRBV12-4 with TRBJ2-1, with 16 bases identical to TRBD2. V shed 5 bases and J 7 bases; nucleotides not matched to a gene: 11. This CDR3 comprises 18 residues. The CDR3 loop is CASSPGGTSGRARNEQFF. Written as DNA, the CDR3 is TGTGCCAGCAGTCCGGGAGGGACTAGCGGGAGGGCCCGGAATGAGCAGTTCTTC.

This CDR3 reads CASSHGLAGGTEQYF. CDR3 nucleotides: TGTGCCAGCAGCCATGGACTAGCGGGAGGAACCGAGCAGTACTTC. The chain joins TRBV3-1 to TRBJ2-5; 14 bases line up with TRBD2. The J call may not be correct, given that the DNA end is closer to TRBJ2-7. CDR3 length equals 15 residues. The germline V gene encodes CDR1 LGHDT and CDR2 YNNKEL (reference sequence).

In regard to this clonotype: Since the CDR3 does not end with the conserved phenylalanine or tryptophan, this likely comes from a read error. The gene calls are TRBV20-1 and TRBJ2-5; weak D call: TRBD1 (6 bases). V lost 1 base and J 5 bases, leaving 14 bases between the germline ends. The CDR3 runs 14 residues. Looked up from germline, CDR1 is DFQATT and CDR2 is SNEGSKA (reference sequence). The CDR3 spells CSARGQEAWETQYL. The CDR3 DNA sequence: TGCAGTGCTAGAGGACAGGAGGCTTGGGAGACCCAGTACTTA.

The J gene is TRBJ2-7, the V gene TRBV9; 8 nucleotides align to TRBD1. This CDR3 spans 15 amino acids. Germline trimming cut 0 bases from V and 3 bases from J; bases unmatched to any gene: 5. Germline V gene lookup returns CDR1 SGDLS and CDR2 YYNGEE. The CDR3, as DNA: TGTGCCAGCAGCGTAGCCCCACAGGGGGACTACGAGCAGTACTTC. Its translation is CASSVAPQGDYEQYF.

This clonotype turned up a few times. One end of the junction is discordant with germline, which a read error may explain. The chain uses TRBV2 and TRBJ2-5, with no clear D. CDR1 SNHLY and CDR2 FYNNEI come from the germline V gene. This CDR3 region has 13 residues. The CDR3 sequence: CASSEAIQETQYF. Here the CDR3 DNA reads TGTGCTAGCAGTGAAGCGATTCAAGAGACCCAGTACTTC. Combining the CDR3 with reference TRBV2 and TRBJ2-5 gives the whole variable domain EPEVTQTPSHQVTQMGQEVILRCVPISNHLYFYWYRQILGQKVEFLVSFYNNEISEKSEIFDDQFSVERPDGSNFTLKIRSTKLEDSAMYFCASSEAIQETQYFGPGTRLLVL.

With regard to this clonotype: This may be a read error: a much more frequent sequence differs by one nucleotide. V usage is TRBV5-4 and J usage is TRBJ1-4, with 10 bases aligning to TRBD1. With V trimmed by 4 bases and J by 6 bases, 3 bases remained unmatched. The CDR3 has 14 amino acids. Germline V lookup: CDR1 SGHNT, CDR2 YYREEE (reference sequence). CDR3 residues: CASSGGTGDEKLFF. The CDR3 nucleotides are TGTGCCAGCAGCGGGGGGACAGGGGATGAAAAACTGTTTTTT.

This clonotype was seen a handful of times. The gene calls are TRBV11-1 and TRBJ2-6; 12 bases fit TRBD2. The CDR3 sequence is 18 residues long. Trimming cost V 3 bases and J 2 bases; bases outside gene matches: 5. From germline, CDR1 is SGHAT and CDR2 FQDESV (reference sequence). As DNA, the CDR3 is TGTGCCAGCAGCTTGCGACTAGCGGGAGTTGCTGGGGCCAACGTCCTGACTTTC. Translated: CASSLRLAGVAGANVLTF. Full variable domain (missing parts from reference TRBV11-1 and TRBJ2-6): EAEVAQSPRYKITEKSQAVAFWCDPISGHATLYWYRQILGQGPELLVQFQDESVVDDSQLPKDRFSAERLKGVDSTLKIQPAELGDSAMYLCASSLRLAGVAGANVLTFGAGSRLTVL.

This clonotype was observed at least ten times. The rearrangement links TRBV10-3 to TRBJ2-7, with D tentatively TRBD2 (6 bases). The CDR3 has 13 amino acids. Germline-derived CDR1 and CDR2 are ENHRY and SYGVKD. V was cut by 4 bases and J by 1 base, with 8 bases left in between. CDR3 sequence reads: CAISVGGSYEQYF. The CDR3 DNA reads TGTGCCATCAGTGTCGGGGGTTCCTACGAGCAGTACTTC.

This sequence joins TRBV6-6 and TRBJ2-4, with D hard to call. The J call may be incorrect, as the DNA end agrees better with TRBJ2-7. The CDR3 runs to 13 residues. Germline V gene sequence: CDR1 MNHNY, CDR2 SVGAGI (reference sequence). The CDR3 coding sequence is TGTGCCAGCAGTTACTCGTTCGCCTACGAGCAGTACTTC. Protein product: CASSYSFAYEQYF.

This clonotype was counted ten times or more. The chain uses TRBV20-1 and TRBJ2-3, with 8 nucleotides matching TRBD2. With 0 bases clipped from V and 2 bases from J, the junction kept 10 bases outside the gene matches. The length of the CDR3 is 17 residues. The V gene's germline CDR1 is DFQATT and CDR2 SNEGSKA (reference sequence). Here the CDR3 DNA reads TGCAGTGCTAGAGATATCATGACTAGCGAAATCACAGATACGCAGTATTTT. Translation: CSARDIMTSEITDTQYF.

This sequence joins TRBV28 and TRBJ2-7, with 11 positions matching TRBD2. Germline V lookup: CDR1 MDHEN, CDR2 SYDVKM. The CDR3 totals 15 residues. The V and J ends lost 8 bases and 3 bases, in that order; junction bases with no gene match: 9. The CDR3 DNA is TGTGCCAGCCGATTAAAGGGACTAGCGGACTACGAGCAGTACTTC. Translating it yields CASRLKGLADYEQYF.

This clonotype was recorded a few times. The V and J genes are TRBV27 and TRBJ2-1; D is perhaps TRBD2 (7 bases). Germline V CDR1 and CDR2: MNHEY, SMNVEV (reference sequence). V lost 3 bases and J 6 bases, leaving 15 bases between the germline ends. The length of the CDR3 is 15 residues. The DNA for the CDR3 is TGTGCCAGCAGTTTTTGGTCAGGGGAGGGCAATGAGCAGTTCTTC. This translates into CASSFWSGEGNEQFF.

This clonotype was observed a single time. The chain couples TRBV7-8 to TRBJ2-5; 9 bases match TRBD2. Germline V gene sequence: CDR1 SGHVS, CDR2 FQNEAQ. Trimming removed 7 bases from V and 2 bases from J; junction bases left unmatched: 8. CDR3 length: 15 residues. The CDR3 protein is CASNLKTSGQETQYF. Here the CDR3 DNA reads TGTGCCAGCAACTTGAAGACTAGCGGTCAAGAGACCCAGTACTTC.

This clonotype was seen only a few times. The chain links TRBV9 to TRBJ1-1; D is undetermined. V was shortened by 3 bases and J by 10 bases, with 13 bases between the two germline ends. This CDR3 region has 12 residues. Germline V lookup: CDR1 SGDLS, CDR2 YYNGEE. In DNA form, the CDR3 reads TGTGCCAGCAGCGATTTGACCCACGCAGCTTTCTTT. Its protein product is CASSDLTHAAFF. The entire variable domain, with the rest obtained from reference TRBV9 and TRBJ1-1, is as follows: DSGVTQTPKHLITATGQRVTLRCSPRSGDLSVYWYQQSLDQGLQFLIQYYNGEERAKGNILERFSAQQFPDLHSELNLSSLELGDSALYFCASSDLTHAAFFGQGTRLTVV.

The chain links TRBV9 to TRBJ2-6, with 7 bases that match TRBD2. Germline V gene data show CDR1 as SGDLS and CDR2 as YYNGEE. The CDR3 sequence is 18 residues long. With 0 bases clipped from V and 2 bases from J, the junction kept 8 bases outside the gene matches. CDR3 nucleotide sequence: TGTGCCAGCAGCGTAGAGGAAAGGGAGGGTGCTGGGGCCAACGTCCTGACTTTC. Protein product: CASSVEEREGAGANVLTF.

This clonotype was found many times. This rearrangement joins TRBV25-1 to TRBJ2-4, with D possibly called TRBD1 or TRBD2 (5 bases each). V lost 5 bases to trimming and J lost 5 bases, with 13 bases between them. CDR1 and CDR2 from the germline V gene are MGHDK and SYGVNS. The CDR3 covers 14 residues. CDR3 residues: CASSKPGPQNIQYF. The CDR3 DNA follows: TGTGCCAGCAGTAAACCGGGACCCCAAAACATTCAGTACTTC.

J is TRBJ2-3 and V is TRBV9, with 10 bases matching TRBD2. The CDR3 sequence is 17 residues long. Looked up from germline, CDR1 is SGDLS and CDR2 is YYNGEE. V lost 0 bases, J lost 4 bases, and 8 bases stayed unmatched. The CDR3 DNA is TGTGCCAGCAGCGTAGTAGCTAGCGGGAGTATGGCAGATACGCAGTATTTT. Protein product: CASSVVASGSMADTQYF.

The rearrangement links TRBV6-8 to TRBJ2-7; TRBD1 might be the D (5 bases). Germline-derived CDR1 and CDR2 are MNHGY and SAAAGT. The V end was cut by 6 bases, the J end by 2 bases, with 14 bases between. This CDR3 spans 14 amino acids. CDR3 nucleotide sequence: TGTGCCAGCAGGTGGGGCAGAACCCCCTACGAGCAGTACTTC. Its protein is CASRWGRTPYEQYF.

This rearrangement joins TRBV20-1 to TRBJ2-5; 15 bases are a match to TRBD2. CDR1 and CDR2 from the germline V gene are DFQATT and SNEGSKA (reference sequence). The V gene end was trimmed by 2 bases and the J gene end by 4 bases; junction bases not matched to a gene: 2. The CDR3 is made up of 15 amino acids. The CDR3 nucleotides read TGCAGTGCTAGACGGGGACTAGCGGGAGGAGAGACCCAGTACTTC. This encodes CSARRGLAGGETQYF.